Shown below are 23 T cell receptor beta chains from a single sample sequenced in a study of blood T cell repertoires in COVID-19. TCRdb keeps only in-frame clones here, not all; method: immunoSEQ multiplex PCR. The sample shows approximately 140,000 clones, 80% to 90% of them seen only once. Material: peripheral blood. The source is a woman aged 35 to 49 with acute or convalescent COVID-19.

The chain combines TRBV25-1 with TRBJ1-1; D may be TRBD1 (6 bases). The V end lost 2 bases, the J end lost 4 bases, and 11 bases lay between the germline ends. CDR1 is MGHDK and CDR2 is SYGVNS in the germline V gene. This CDR3 region has 14 residues. The CDR3 nucleotides read TGTGCCAGCAGTGAAACAGGGCGAGGCACTGAAGCTTTCTTT. This codes for CASSETGRGTEAFF.

The V call is TRBV4-1, the J call TRBJ2-2, with no clear D. The CDR3 totals 14 residues. V gave up 2 bases and J gave up 8 bases, with 12 bases separating them. From germline, CDR1 is MGHRA and CDR2 YSYEKL. The CDR3 protein is CASSQIGSAGELFF. DNA for the CDR3: TGCGCCAGCAGCCAAATCGGGTCCGCGGGGGAGCTGTTTTTT.

The chain carries TRBV27 and TRBJ2-5, with D possibly being TRBD1 (5 bases). With 6 bases removed from V and 2 bases from J, the gap between germline ends came to 10 bases. The CDR3 runs 13 residues. Germline CDR1 and CDR2: MNHEY and SMNVEV (reference sequence). This CDR3 is CASRQDNQETQYF. The CDR3 nucleotides are TGTGCCAGCAGACAGGACAATCAAGAGACCCAGTACTTC.

This clone has just one count. This rearrangement joins TRBV9 to TRBJ1-4; D call uncertain. The CDR3 is made up of 15 amino acids. CDR1 is SGDLS, CDR2 YYNGEE, per germline. With 0 bases removed from V and 4 bases from J, the gap between germline ends came to 10 bases. CDR3 loop: CASSVGYGLNEKLFF. CDR3 nucleotide sequence: TGTGCCAGCAGCGTAGGCTACGGTCTTAATGAAAAACTGTTTTTT.

The chain couples TRBV6-2 or TRBV6-3 to TRBJ1-1; no firm D call. Germline values: CDR1 MNHEY, CDR2 SVGEGT. There are 17 residues in the CDR3. Trimming shortened V by 6 bases and J by 2 bases, and 22 bases separated the two germline ends. CDR3 nucleotide sequence: TGTGCCAGCAGCCCCCTCGCGGGCGTTAGTGGAAACACTGAAGCTTTCTTT. Amino acids: CASSPLAGVSGNTEAFF.

V is TRBV24-1 and J is TRBJ1-1; D gene unclear. Germline CDR1 KGHDR, CDR2 SFDVKD. The CDR3 has 18 residues. Trimming took off 1 base at V and 6 bases at J, with 23 bases between the two ends. The CDR3 loop is CATSDLGPTSFQRPEAFF. CDR3 nucleotides: TGTGCCACCAGTGATTTAGGCCCGACATCATTTCAACGGCCTGAAGCTTTCTTT.

The chain is built from TRBV18 and TRBJ1-1, with 9 bases fitting TRBD1. The germline CDR1 and CDR2 sequences are KGHSH and LQKENI. CDR3 length: 14 amino acids. Unmatched junction bases numbered 9, after V lost 4 bases and J lost 9 bases. This chain's CDR3 is CASSHEDGTGKAFF. For the CDR3, the DNA is TGTGCCAGCTCACATGAAGACGGGACAGGGAAAGCTTTCTTT.

This rearrangement joins TRBV10-1 to TRBJ1-3, with TRBD1 identical over 10 bases. V trimming: 7 bases; J trimming: 0 bases; junction bases outside the gene matches: 12. CDR1 WNHNN and CDR2 SYGVQD come from the germline V gene (reference sequence). This CDR3 region has 18 residues. CDR3 DNA: TGCGCCAGCACTAGAGGGACAGGGGCTCCCCCCTCTGGAAACACCATATATTTT. Protein product: CASTRGTGAPPSGNTIYF.

CDR3 DNA: TGTGCCGGTCTAGAGATCAGGGGCAGCAGCACTGAAGCTTTCTTT. Its protein product is CAGLEIRGSSTEAFF. The genes are TRBV6-5 and TRBJ1-1; tentatively, D is TRBD1 (6 bases). V shed 11 bases and J shed 4 bases, with 23 bases lying between them. The V gene's germline CDR1 is MNHEY and CDR2 SVGAGI. The CDR3 sequence is 15 residues long.

This clone was detected only a few times. This chain uses TRBV5-1 with TRBJ1-1; a possible D gene is TRBD1 (6 bases). Trimming left V 4 bases short and J 11 bases short, with 18 bases between. From germline, CDR1 is SGHRS and CDR2 YFSETQ. The CDR3 extends over 13 amino acids. The CDR3 coding sequence is TGCGCCAGCAGCCCACACAGGGATCAGGGGGCTTTCTTT. This gives the protein CASSPHRDQGAFF.

V gene TRBV28 combines with J gene TRBJ1-1; TRBD1 agrees at 7 bases. The J segment lost 5 bases and the V segment lost 5 bases, leaving 17 bases of the junction unmatched. The CDR3 consists of 17 residues. Germline CDR1 is MDHEN and CDR2 is SYDVKM. The CDR3 spells CASSPGDSLGVGTEAFF. The CDR3 DNA reads as TGTGCCAGCAGTCCAGGGGACAGTTTGGGGGTGGGGACTGAAGCTTTCTTT.

This clone was seen a single time. The CDR3 spells CASSLTGQGEAFF. In DNA form, the CDR3 reads TGTGCCAGCAGCTTAACCGGACAGGGTGAAGCTTTCTTT. The chain couples TRBV7-2 to TRBJ1-1; 8 positions match TRBD1. The V segment lost 2 bases and the J segment 7 bases; nucleotides outside the gene matches: 3. The CDR3 extends over 13 amino acids. CDR1 and CDR2 (germline): SGHTA, FQGNSA.

The gene calls are TRBV7-2 and TRBJ2-3, with 9 bases that match TRBD2. CDR1 and CDR2 from the germline V gene are SGHTA and FQGNSA. V shed 5 bases and J 4 bases; nucleotides not matched to a gene: 16. This CDR3 spans 18 amino acids. The CDR3 protein is CASSLLGRSGRIADTQYF. The CDR3 nucleotides are TGTGCCAGCAGCCTTCTGGGGCGTAGCGGGAGAATCGCAGATACGCAGTATTTT.

This rearrangement joins TRBV4-1 to TRBJ2-3, with 7 bases aligning to TRBD1. Trimming cost V 6 bases and J 6 bases; bases outside gene matches: 9. The CDR3 is made up of 14 amino acids. Germline-derived CDR1 and CDR2 are MGHRA and YSYEKL. As DNA, the CDR3 is TGCGCCAGCAGTGGGACAGTCCACATGGATACGCAGTATTTT. This encodes CASSGTVHMDTQYF.

The CDR3 loop reads CASSGDRGIIQPQHF. The CDR3 nucleotides read TGTGCCAGCAGTGGGGACAGGGGGATAATTCAGCCCCAGCATTTT. The chain combines TRBV2 with TRBJ1-5; 11 bases match TRBD1. Germline V CDR1 and CDR2: SNHLY, FYNNEI. V dropped 4 bases and J dropped 6; count of bases not matched to a gene: 5. This CDR3 spans 15 amino acids.

The genes are TRBV28 and TRBJ1-6; 8 bases are a match to TRBD1. The CDR3 is made up of 14 amino acids. V lost 4 bases, J lost 8 bases, and 4 bases stayed unmatched. Germline values: CDR1 MDHEN, CDR2 SYDVKM. The CDR3 region has the DNA TGTGCCAGCAGTTCGACAGGGGATTATTCACCCCTCCACTTT. This encodes CASSSTGDYSPLHF.

The chain has TRBV18 and TRBJ1-2; TRBD1 matches at 7 bases. There are 16 residues in the CDR3. Germline-derived CDR1 and CDR2 are KGHSH and LQKENI. Germline trimming cut 5 bases from V and 3 bases from J; bases unmatched to any gene: 12. CDR3 DNA sequence: TGTGCCAGCTCATCAGGGGGATCAGGGGCCGACTATGGCTACACCTTC. Translated: CASSSGGSGADYGYTF.

The CDR3 DNA is TGCGCCAGCAGCCAAGATCGAGGGTACACTGAAGCTTTCTTT. Protein sequence: CASSQDRGYTEAFF. The rearrangement links TRBV4-3 to TRBJ1-1; no clear D. Germline-derived CDR1 and CDR2 are LGHNA and YSLEER. The CDR3 runs 14 residues. Trimming took 0 bases from V and 3 from J, leaving 8 bases between them.

The chain recombines TRBV18 with TRBJ1-4; the match to TRBD1 covers 9 bases. The CDR3 length is 17 residues. Unmatched junction bases numbered 8, after V lost 0 bases and J lost 6 bases. Germline V lookup: CDR1 KGHSH, CDR2 LQKENI. This CDR3 reads CASSPPNSDRGYEKLFF. CDR3 nucleotides: TGTGCCAGCTCACCACCGAATTCGGACAGGGGATATGAAAAACTGTTTTTT.

The rearrangement links TRBV7-2 to TRBJ2-7, with TRBD2 matching over 13 bases. CDR1 SGHTA and CDR2 FQGNSA come from the germline V gene. The CDR3 spans 19 residues. V lost 2 bases to trimming and J lost 2 bases; unmatched junction nucleotides: 12. This CDR3 is CASSLTAELAGGRAYEQYF. CDR3 coding DNA: TGTGCCAGCAGCTTAACGGCCGAACTAGCGGGAGGGAGGGCCTACGAGCAGTACTTC.

The chain couples TRBV5-4 to TRBJ1-5, with a weak D call TRBD1 (6 bases). Looked up from germline, CDR1 is SGHNT and CDR2 is YYREEE (reference sequence). This CDR3 comprises 17 residues. The V and J ends lost 0 bases and 0 bases respectively, with 13 bases between them. In DNA, the CDR3 is TGTGCCAGCAGCTTGGAGGGACACTTCTATAGCAATCAGCCCCAGCATTTT. Residues: CASSLEGHFYSNQPQHF.

This chain uses TRBV5-4 with TRBJ2-3; the match to TRBD1 covers 10 bases. Germline V gene data show CDR1 as SGHNT and CDR2 as YYREEE (reference sequence). J was trimmed by 2 bases and V by 3 bases; bases with no gene match: 15. The CDR3 is 19 amino acids. DNA of the CDR3: TGTGCCAGCAGCTGGAGCCGGGACAGGGGCCCCGGATCCACAGATACGCAGTATTTT. Translated: CASSWSRDRGPGSTDTQYF.

CDR3 in DNA: TGTGCCAGTACCCCGGCGGGGGCGGGCAATCAGCCCCAGCATTTT. Translating it yields CASTPAGAGNQPQHF. The chain is built from TRBV19 and TRBJ1-5; D is possibly TRBD1 (6 bases). Germline V gives CDR1 LNHDA, CDR2 SQIVND (reference sequence). CDR3 length equals 15 residues. Trimming stripped 7 bases from V and 2 bases from J, with 15 bases between.